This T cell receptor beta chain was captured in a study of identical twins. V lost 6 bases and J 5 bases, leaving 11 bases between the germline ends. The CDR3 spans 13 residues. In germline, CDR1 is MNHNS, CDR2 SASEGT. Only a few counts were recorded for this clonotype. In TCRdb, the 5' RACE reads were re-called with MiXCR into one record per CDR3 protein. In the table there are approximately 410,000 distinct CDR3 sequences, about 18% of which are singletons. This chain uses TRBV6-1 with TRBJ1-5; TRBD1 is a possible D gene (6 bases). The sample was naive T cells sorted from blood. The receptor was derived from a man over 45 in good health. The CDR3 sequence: CASRPDSYQPQHF. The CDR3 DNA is TGTGCCAGCAGACCGGACAGCTATCAGCCCCAGCATTTT.